This entry lists 21 T cell receptor beta chains sequenced from one sample in a study of CD8 T cells in Susac syndrome. Reverse transcription of roughly 0.5 to 1 ug RNA was performed with random hexamers. TCRdb recomputed calls from the immunoSEQ multiplex PCR reads with MiXCR, one row per CDR3 protein. Altogether 150,000 to 200,000 distinct CDR3 sequences are present, over 85% being singletons, with the ten largest covering around 0.13%. Specimen: CD4+ T cells from PBMCs. These receptors originate from a human donor in good health.

The sample holds one count of this clonotype. The V gene is TRBV20-1, the J gene TRBJ1-3; TRBD1 is a possible D gene (6 bases). Per the germline V gene, CDR1 is DFQATT and CDR2 is SNEGSKA (reference sequence). V gave up 5 bases and J gave up 0 bases, with 11 bases separating them. The CDR3 loop spans 14 amino acids. CDR3 sequence: CSAAQGGSGNTIYF. The CDR3 region has the DNA TGCAGTGCTGCACAGGGAGGCTCTGGAAACACCATATATTTT.

The chain couples TRBV6-1 to TRBJ1-1; 7 nucleotides match TRBD1. This CDR3 comprises 14 residues. CDR1 and CDR2 from the germline V gene are MNHNS and SASEGT. J gave up 6 bases and V 6 bases, and 10 bases lay outside the gene matches. In DNA, the CDR3 is TGTGCCAGCAGCGAGACAGGGTGGATACCTGAAGCTTTCTTT. Its translation: CASSETGWIPEAFF.

V gene TRBV5-8 combines with J gene TRBJ2-5; 9 bases fit TRBD2. J was trimmed by 2 bases and V by 0 bases; bases with no gene match: 2. This CDR3 has 15 residues. Germline CDR1 reads SGHTS; CDR2 reads YDEGEE. The chain's CDR3 is CASSLGLAGQETQYF. The CDR3 nucleotides read TGTGCCAGCAGCTTGGGGCTAGCGGGGCAAGAGACCCAGTACTTC.

The V and J genes are TRBV2 and TRBJ1-1; D is unclear. Trimming stripped 2 bases from V and 7 bases from J, with 5 bases between. Germline assignment: CDR1 SNHLY and CDR2 FYNNEI. The CDR3 has 11 amino acids. The CDR3 spells CASSEWVEAFF. The CDR3 nucleotides read TGTGCCAGCAGTGAATGGGTTGAAGCTTTCTTT. The whole variable domain, filled in from reference TRBV2 and TRBJ1-1, reads EPEVTQTPSHQVTQMGQEVILRCVPISNHLYFYWYRQILGQKVEFLVSFYNNEISEKSEIFDDQFSVERPDGSNFTLKIRSTKLEDSAMYFCASSEWVEAFFGQGTRLTVV.

This sequence joins TRBV2 and TRBJ2-5, with 10 bases lining up with TRBD2. This CDR3 is 13 amino acids long. Germline values: CDR1 SNHLY, CDR2 FYNNEI. After removal of 7 bases from V and 5 bases from J, the junction contained 4 bases not matched to a gene. CDR3 nucleotides: TGTGCCAGCATTAGGGGACTAGCGGAGACCCAGTACTTC. This sequence encodes CASIRGLAETQYF.

CDR3 sequence: CASSSGGNSNQPQHF. In DNA form, the CDR3 reads TGTGCCAGCAGCTCGGGCGGGAATAGCAATCAGCCCCAGCATTTT. J is TRBJ1-5 and V is TRBV7-2, with no clear D. Trimming cost V 4 bases and J 0 bases, with 10 bases left between them. CDR1 SGHTA and CDR2 FQGNSA come from the germline V gene. The CDR3 is made up of 15 amino acids. Full variable domain (rest looked up from reference TRBV7-2 and TRBJ1-5): GAGVSQSPSNKVTEKGKDVELRCDPISGHTALYWYRQSLGQGLEFLIYFQGNSAPDKSGLPSDRFSAERTGGSVSTLTIQRTQQEDSAVYLCASSSGGNSNQPQHFGDGTRLSIL.

This chain joins TRBV3-1 and TRBJ2-5; maybe TRBD1 (6 bases). CDR3 length: 15 residues. Germline assignment: CDR1 LGHDT and CDR2 YNNKEL (reference sequence). Trimming cost V 3 bases and J 2 bases, with 13 bases left between them. CDR3 region: CASSQYTGWQETQYF. In DNA form, the CDR3 reads TGTGCCAGCAGCCAGTATACAGGGTGGCAAGAGACCCAGTACTTC.

The V and J genes are TRBV2 and TRBJ2-6; no firm D call. The V and J ends lost 6 bases and 4 bases respectively, with 13 bases between them. This CDR3 region has 15 residues. The germline V gene encodes CDR1 SNHLY and CDR2 FYNNEI. In DNA form, the CDR3 reads TGTGCCAGCAGCCCCGGCGTTACGGGGGCCAACGTCCTGACTTTC. Residues: CASSPGVTGANVLTF.

The rearrangement joins TRBV2 to TRBJ2-5, with a tentative D call TRBD1 (6 bases). The CDR3 contains 13 residues. Germline V gives CDR1 SNHLY, CDR2 FYNNEI. V gave up 0 bases and J gave up 6 bases, with 8 bases separating them. The CDR3 is CASSEAGGQTQYF. CDR3 nucleotides: TGTGCCAGCAGTGAAGCAGGGGGACAGACCCAGTACTTC. Variable domain in full (rest from reference TRBV2 and TRBJ2-5): EPEVTQTPSHQVTQMGQEVILRCVPISNHLYFYWYRQILGQKVEFLVSFYNNEISEKSEIFDDQFSVERPDGSNFTLKIRSTKLEDSAMYFCASSEAGGQTQYFGPGTRLLVL.

The chain recombines TRBV7-9 with TRBJ2-3, with no clear D. CDR1 is SEHNR and CDR2 is FQNEAQ in the germline V gene (reference sequence). V lost 2 bases and J lost 4, with 7 bases in between. CDR3 length equals 13 residues. CDR3: CASSLLLADTQYF. In DNA, the CDR3 is TGTGCCAGCAGCTTACTTTTAGCAGATACGCAGTATTTT.

The gene calls are TRBV6-1 and TRBJ2-7, with D unclear. V was shortened by 5 bases and J by 0 bases, with 11 bases between the two germline ends. There are 14 residues in the CDR3. Per the germline V gene, CDR1 is MNHNS and CDR2 is SASEGT. The CDR3 loop is CASSTWTSSYEQYF. In DNA form, the CDR3 reads TGTGCCAGCAGTACATGGACCAGCTCCTACGAGCAGTACTTC.

V and J are TRBV29-1 and TRBJ2-1; D remains unclear. From germline, CDR1 is SQVTM and CDR2 ANQGSEA. V was cut by 4 bases and J by 5 bases, with 6 bases left in between. CDR3 length equals 11 residues. CDR3 bases: TGCAGCGTTGGCCAAAACAATGAGCAGTTCTTC. It translates to CSVGQNNEQFF.

The chain links TRBV2 to TRBJ2-2; possibly TRBD1 or TRBD2 for D (5 bases each). CDR3 length: 14 residues. V shed 8 bases and J shed 0 bases, with 10 bases lying between them. Germline V gene data show CDR1 as SNHLY and CDR2 as FYNNEI. The CDR3 region has the DNA TGTGCCAGCGGGGGAAGAACGAACACCGGGGAGCTGTTTTTT. It codes for CASGGRTNTGELFF.

In DNA form, the CDR3 reads TGTGCCAGCAGCTTAGGCCCAACTAGCACAGATACGCAGTATTTT. Amino acid sequence: CASSLGPTSTDTQYF. The rearrangement joins TRBV13 to TRBJ2-3; no reliable D call. The length of the CDR3 is 15 residues. CDR1 is PRHDT, CDR2 FYEKMQ, per germline (reference sequence). The V end lost 0 bases, the J end lost 0 bases, and 7 bases lay between the germline ends.

This clonotype was seen once. The chain is built from TRBV19 and TRBJ2-3; D remains unclear. In germline, CDR1 is LNHDA, CDR2 SQIVND (reference sequence). The CDR3 runs to 13 residues. V was clipped by 3 bases and J by 4 bases, with 8 bases between them. CDR3 DNA: TGTGCCAGTAGTATTCTGGGTCCAGATACGCAGTATTTT. Translation gives CASSILGPDTQYF.

V is TRBV12-3 or TRBV12-4 and J is TRBJ1-5; D is possibly TRBD1 (5 bases). CDR3 length: 13 amino acids. The V and J ends lost 6 bases and 4 bases respectively, with 10 bases between them. In DNA, the CDR3 is TGTGCCAGCAGCACACAGGATAATCAGCCCCAGCATTTT. It codes for CASSTQDNQPQHF.

The chain links TRBV15 to TRBJ2-7, with TRBD1 identical over 10 bases. V dropped 5 bases and J dropped 6; count of bases not matched to a gene: 7. The CDR3 is 14 amino acids. Per the germline V gene, CDR1 is LNHNV and CDR2 is YYDKDF (reference sequence). CDR3 nucleotide sequence: TGTGCCACCAGCGGGGGGGACAGGGGCTCCGAGCAGTACTTC. It encodes CATSGGDRGSEQYF.

The chain uses TRBV12-3 or TRBV12-4 and TRBJ1-4, with D maybe TRBD1 (6 bases). The CDR3 runs 14 residues. V lost 7 bases and J lost 7, with 16 bases in between. The CDR3 region is CASTLGGAGEKLFF. The CDR3 DNA reads TGTGCCAGCACCTTGGGGGGGGCTGGTGAAAAACTGTTTTTT.

The rearrangement links TRBV6-5 to TRBJ1-3, with D unresolved. The CDR3 runs 18 residues. Germline V lookup: CDR1 MNHEY, CDR2 SVGAGI. The V gene lost 0 bases and the J gene lost 0 bases, with 15 bases spanning the gap. CDR3 region: CASSYSITQALSGNTIYF. CDR3 coding DNA: TGTGCCAGCAGTTACTCGATTACCCAAGCCCTCTCTGGAAACACCATATATTTT.

This chain uses TRBV19 with TRBJ2-7; TRBD1 aligns across 7 bases. Germline V gene lookup returns CDR1 LNHDA and CDR2 SQIVND (reference sequence). This CDR3 has 13 amino acids. The junction had 8 bases not matched to a gene; V was cut back by 3 bases and J by 9 bases. CDR3 region: CASSIQGEKAQYF. CDR3 nucleotides: TGTGCCAGTAGTATCCAGGGGGAGAAGGCGCAGTACTTC. The entire variable domain, with the rest obtained from reference TRBV19 and TRBJ2-7, is as follows: DGGITQSPKYLFRKEGQNVTLSCEQNLNHDAMYWYRQDPGQGLRLIYYSQIVNDFQKGDIAEGYSVSREKKESFPLTVTSAQKNPTAFYLCASSIQGEKAQYFGPGTRLTVT.

The rearrangement uses TRBV7-2 and TRBJ1-5, with a possible D match to TRBD1 (6 bases). The CDR3 length is 16 residues. Germline V gene sequence: CDR1 SGHTA, CDR2 FQGNSA. Between the trimmed V and J ends, which lost 4 bases and 7 bases, there was a span of 20 bases. The CDR3 DNA is TGTGCCAGCAGCTCTAGAGTTTCACAGGGCTACCAGCCCCAGCATTTT. Its protein is CASSSRVSQGYQPQHF.